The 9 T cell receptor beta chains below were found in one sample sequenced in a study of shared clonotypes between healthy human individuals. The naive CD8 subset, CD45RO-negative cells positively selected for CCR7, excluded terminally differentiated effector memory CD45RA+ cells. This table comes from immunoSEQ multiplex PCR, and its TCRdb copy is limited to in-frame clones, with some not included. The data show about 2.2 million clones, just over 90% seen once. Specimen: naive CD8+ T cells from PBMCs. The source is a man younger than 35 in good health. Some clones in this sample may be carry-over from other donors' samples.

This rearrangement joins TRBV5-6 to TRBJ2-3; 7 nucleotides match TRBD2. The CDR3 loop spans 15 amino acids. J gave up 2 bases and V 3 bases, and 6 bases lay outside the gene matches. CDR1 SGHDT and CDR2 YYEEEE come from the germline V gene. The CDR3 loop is CASSWGGRFTDTQYF. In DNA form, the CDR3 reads TGTGCCAGCAGCTGGGGGGGTCGCTTCACAGATACGCAGTATTTT.

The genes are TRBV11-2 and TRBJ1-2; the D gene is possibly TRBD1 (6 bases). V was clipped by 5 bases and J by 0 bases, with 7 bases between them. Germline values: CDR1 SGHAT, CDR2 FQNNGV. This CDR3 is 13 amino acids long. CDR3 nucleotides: TGTGCCAGCAGCCGGACAGCTAACTATGGCTACACCTTC. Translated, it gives CASSRTANYGYTF.

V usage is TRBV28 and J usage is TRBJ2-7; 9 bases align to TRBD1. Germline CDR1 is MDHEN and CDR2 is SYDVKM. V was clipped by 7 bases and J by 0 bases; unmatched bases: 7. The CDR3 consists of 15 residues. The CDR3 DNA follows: TGTGCCAGCAACCCGGACAGGGGCCCCTCCTACGAGCAGTACTTC. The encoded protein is CASNPDRGPSYEQYF. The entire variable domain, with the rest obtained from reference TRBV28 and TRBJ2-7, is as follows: DVKVTQSSRYLVKRTGEKVFLECVQDMDHENMFWYRQDPGLGLRLIYFSYDVKMKEKGDIPEGYSVSREKKERFSLILESASTNQTSMYLCASNPDRGPSYEQYFGPGTRLTVT.

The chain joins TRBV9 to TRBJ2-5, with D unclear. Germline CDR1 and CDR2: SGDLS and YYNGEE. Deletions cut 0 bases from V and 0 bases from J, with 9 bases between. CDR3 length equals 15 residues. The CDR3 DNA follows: TGTGCCAGCAGCGTAGGACGAGCCAACCAAGAGACCCAGTACTTC. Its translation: CASSVGRANQETQYF.

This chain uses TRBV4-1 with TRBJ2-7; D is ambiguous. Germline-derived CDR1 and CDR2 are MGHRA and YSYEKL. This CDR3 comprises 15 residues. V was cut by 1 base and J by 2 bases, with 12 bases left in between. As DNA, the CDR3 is TGCGCCAGCAGCCAAGGCGGTCGGACCCCCTACGAGCAGTACTTC. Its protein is CASSQGGRTPYEQYF.

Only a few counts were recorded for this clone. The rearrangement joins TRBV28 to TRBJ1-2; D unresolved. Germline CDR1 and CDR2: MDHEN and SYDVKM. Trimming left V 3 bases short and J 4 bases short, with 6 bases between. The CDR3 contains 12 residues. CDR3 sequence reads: CASSFELYGYTF. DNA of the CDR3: TGTGCCAGCAGTTTTGAACTCTATGGCTACACCTTC.

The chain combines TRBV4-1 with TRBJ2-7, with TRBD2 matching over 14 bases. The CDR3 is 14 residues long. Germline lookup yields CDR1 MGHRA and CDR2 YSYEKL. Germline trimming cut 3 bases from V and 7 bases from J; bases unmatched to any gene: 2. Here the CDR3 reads CASSQGLAGEEQYF. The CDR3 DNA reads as TGCGCCAGCAGCCAGGGACTAGCGGGAGAAGAGCAGTACTTC.

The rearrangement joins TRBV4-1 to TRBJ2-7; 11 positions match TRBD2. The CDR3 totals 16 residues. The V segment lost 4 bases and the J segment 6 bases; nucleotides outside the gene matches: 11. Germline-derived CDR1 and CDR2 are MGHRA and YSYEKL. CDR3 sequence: CASSPRPVAGGGEQYF. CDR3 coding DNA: TGCGCCAGCAGCCCCCGCCCTGTAGCGGGAGGGGGCGAGCAGTACTTC.

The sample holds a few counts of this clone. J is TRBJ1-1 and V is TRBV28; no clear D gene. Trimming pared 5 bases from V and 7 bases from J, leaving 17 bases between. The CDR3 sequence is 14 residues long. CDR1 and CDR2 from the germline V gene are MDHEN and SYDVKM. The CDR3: CASSPPGMRGEAFF. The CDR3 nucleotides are TGTGCCAGCAGTCCACCGGGTATGCGGGGTGAAGCTTTCTTT.